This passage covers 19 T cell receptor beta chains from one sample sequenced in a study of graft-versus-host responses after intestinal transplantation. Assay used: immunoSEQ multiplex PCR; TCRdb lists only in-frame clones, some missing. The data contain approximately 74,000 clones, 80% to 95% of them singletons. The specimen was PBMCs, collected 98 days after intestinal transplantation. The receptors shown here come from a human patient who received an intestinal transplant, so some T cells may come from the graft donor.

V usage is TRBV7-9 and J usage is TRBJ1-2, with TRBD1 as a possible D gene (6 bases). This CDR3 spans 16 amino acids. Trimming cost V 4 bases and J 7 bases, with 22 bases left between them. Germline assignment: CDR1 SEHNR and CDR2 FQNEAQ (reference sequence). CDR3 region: CASSSLEDGEGVGYTF. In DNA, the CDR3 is TGTGCCAGCAGCTCCCTAGAAGACGGGGAGGGGGTTGGCTACACCTTC.

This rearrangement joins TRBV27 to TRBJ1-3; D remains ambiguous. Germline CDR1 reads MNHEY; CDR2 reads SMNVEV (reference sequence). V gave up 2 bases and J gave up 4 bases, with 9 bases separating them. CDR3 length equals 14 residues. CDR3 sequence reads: CASSLGFGGNTIYF. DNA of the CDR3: TGTGCCAGCAGTTTAGGATTCGGGGGAAACACCATATATTTT.

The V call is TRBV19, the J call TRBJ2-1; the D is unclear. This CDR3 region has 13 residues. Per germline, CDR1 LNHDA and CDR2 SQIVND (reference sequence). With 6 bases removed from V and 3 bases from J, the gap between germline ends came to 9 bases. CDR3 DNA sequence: TGTGCCAGTAGCTCTGGAGACTACAATGAGCAGTTCTTC. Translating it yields CASSSGDYNEQFF.

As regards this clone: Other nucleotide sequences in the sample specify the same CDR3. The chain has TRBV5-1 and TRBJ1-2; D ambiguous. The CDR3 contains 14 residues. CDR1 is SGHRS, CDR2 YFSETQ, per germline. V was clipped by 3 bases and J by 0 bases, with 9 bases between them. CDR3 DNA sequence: TGCGCCAGCAGCTCCCTAACAGCTAACTATGGCTACACCTTC. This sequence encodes CASSSLTANYGYTF.

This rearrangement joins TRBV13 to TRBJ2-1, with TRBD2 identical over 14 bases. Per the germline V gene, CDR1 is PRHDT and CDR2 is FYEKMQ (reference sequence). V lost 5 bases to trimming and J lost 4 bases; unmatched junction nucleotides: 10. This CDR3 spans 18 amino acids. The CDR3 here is CASSLRTSGGLRYNEQFF. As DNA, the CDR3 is TGTGCCAGCAGCCTCCGGACTAGCGGGGGGCTACGGTACAATGAGCAGTTCTTC.

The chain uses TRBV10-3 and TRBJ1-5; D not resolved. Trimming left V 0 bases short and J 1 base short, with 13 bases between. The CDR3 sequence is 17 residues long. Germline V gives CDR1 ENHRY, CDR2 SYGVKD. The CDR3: CAISESWVLGSNQPQHF. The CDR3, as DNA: TGTGCCATCAGTGAGTCGTGGGTTTTAGGGAGCAATCAGCCCCAGCATTTT.

The CDR3 here is CASSGTGYEKLFF. CDR3 DNA sequence: TGTGCCAGTAGTGGGACAGGGTATGAAAAACTGTTTTTT. The chain joins TRBV19 to TRBJ1-4; 9 bases are shared with TRBD1. Trimming took 5 bases from V and 6 from J; bases not matched to a gene: 1. The CDR3 extends over 13 amino acids. Germline CDR1 is LNHDA and CDR2 is SQIVND (reference sequence).

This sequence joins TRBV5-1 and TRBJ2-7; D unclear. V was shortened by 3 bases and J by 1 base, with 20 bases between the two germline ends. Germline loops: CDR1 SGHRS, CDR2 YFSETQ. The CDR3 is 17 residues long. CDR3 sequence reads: CASSSEPSTTRSYEQYF. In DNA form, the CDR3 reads TGCGCCAGCAGCTCCGAACCATCAACTACACGATCCTACGAGCAGTACTTC. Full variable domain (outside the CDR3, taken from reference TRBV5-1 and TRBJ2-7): KAGVTQTPRYLIKTRGQQVTLSCSPISGHRSVSWYQQTPGQGLQFLFEYFSETQRNKGNFPGRFSGRQFSNSRSEMNVSTLELGDSALYLCASSSEPSTTRSYEQYFGPGTRLTVT.

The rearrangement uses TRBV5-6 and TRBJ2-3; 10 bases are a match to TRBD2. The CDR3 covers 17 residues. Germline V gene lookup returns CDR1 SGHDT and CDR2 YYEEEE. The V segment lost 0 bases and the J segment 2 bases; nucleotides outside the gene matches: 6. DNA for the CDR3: TGTGCCAGCAGCTTGGGTAGTAGCGGGGGGCACACAGATACGCAGTATTTT. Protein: CASSLGSSGGHTDTQYF.

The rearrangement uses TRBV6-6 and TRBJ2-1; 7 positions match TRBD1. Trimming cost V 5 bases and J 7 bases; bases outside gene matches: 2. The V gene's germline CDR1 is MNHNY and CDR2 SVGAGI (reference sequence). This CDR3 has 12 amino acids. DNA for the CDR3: TGTGCCAGCAGTCAGGGGGAGAATGAGCAGTTCTTC. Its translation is CASSQGENEQFF.

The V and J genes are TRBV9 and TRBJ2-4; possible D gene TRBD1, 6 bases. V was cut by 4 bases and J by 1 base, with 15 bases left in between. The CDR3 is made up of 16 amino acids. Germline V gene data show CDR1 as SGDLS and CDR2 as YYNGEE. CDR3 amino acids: CASSPTGNTAKNIQYF. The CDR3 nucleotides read TGTGCCAGCAGCCCCACAGGGAATACGGCCAAAAACATTCAGTACTTC.

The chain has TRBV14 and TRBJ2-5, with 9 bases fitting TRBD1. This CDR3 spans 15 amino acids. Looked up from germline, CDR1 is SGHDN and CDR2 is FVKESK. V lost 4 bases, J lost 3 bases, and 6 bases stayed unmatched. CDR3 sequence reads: CASSLRTGAEETQYF. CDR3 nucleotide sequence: TGTGCCAGCAGCCTAAGGACAGGGGCAGAAGAGACCCAGTACTTC.

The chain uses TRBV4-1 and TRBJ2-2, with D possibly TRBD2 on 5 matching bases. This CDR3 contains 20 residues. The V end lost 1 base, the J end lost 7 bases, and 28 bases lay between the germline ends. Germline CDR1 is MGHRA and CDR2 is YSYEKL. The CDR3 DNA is TGCGCCAGCAGCCAAGGGGTTTTCCAGCGGCCTAACCACCCCGACGGGGAGCTGTTTTTT. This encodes CASSQGVFQRPNHPDGELFF.

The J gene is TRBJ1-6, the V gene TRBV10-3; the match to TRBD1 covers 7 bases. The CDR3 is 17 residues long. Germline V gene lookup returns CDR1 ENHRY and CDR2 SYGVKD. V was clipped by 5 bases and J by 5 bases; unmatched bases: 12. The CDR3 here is CAISSSLGTANNSPLHF. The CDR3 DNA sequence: TGTGCCATCAGTTCCAGCCTTGGGACAGCGAATAATTCACCCCTCCACTTT.

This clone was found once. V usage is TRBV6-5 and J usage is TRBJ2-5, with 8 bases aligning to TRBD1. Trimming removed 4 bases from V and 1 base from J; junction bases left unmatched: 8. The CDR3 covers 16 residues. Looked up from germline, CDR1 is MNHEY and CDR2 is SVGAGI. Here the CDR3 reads CASSFRRTGLQETQYF. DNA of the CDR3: TGTGCCAGCAGTTTCAGAAGGACAGGGCTCCAAGAGACCCAGTACTTC.

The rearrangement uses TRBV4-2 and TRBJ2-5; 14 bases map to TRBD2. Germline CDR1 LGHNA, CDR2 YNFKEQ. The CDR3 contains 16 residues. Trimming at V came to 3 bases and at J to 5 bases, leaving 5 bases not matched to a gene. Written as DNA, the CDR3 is TGTGCCAGCAGCCAGGGACTAGCGGGGGCCGGGGAGACCCAGTACTTC. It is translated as CASSQGLAGAGETQYF.

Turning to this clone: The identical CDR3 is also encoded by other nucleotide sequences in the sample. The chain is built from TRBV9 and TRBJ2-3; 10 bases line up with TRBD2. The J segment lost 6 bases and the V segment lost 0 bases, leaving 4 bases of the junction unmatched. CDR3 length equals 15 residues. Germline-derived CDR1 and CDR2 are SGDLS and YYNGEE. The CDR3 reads CASSVGAGGQDTQYF. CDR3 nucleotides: TGTGCCAGCAGCGTAGGAGCGGGGGGGCAGGATACGCAGTATTTT.

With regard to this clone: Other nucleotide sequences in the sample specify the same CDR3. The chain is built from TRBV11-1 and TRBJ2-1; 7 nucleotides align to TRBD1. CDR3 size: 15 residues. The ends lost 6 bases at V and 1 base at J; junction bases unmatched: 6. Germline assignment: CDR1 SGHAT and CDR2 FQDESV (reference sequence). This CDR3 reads CASSLSQGSYNEQFF. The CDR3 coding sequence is TGTGCCAGCAGTCTATCACAGGGGTCCTACAATGAGCAGTTCTTC.

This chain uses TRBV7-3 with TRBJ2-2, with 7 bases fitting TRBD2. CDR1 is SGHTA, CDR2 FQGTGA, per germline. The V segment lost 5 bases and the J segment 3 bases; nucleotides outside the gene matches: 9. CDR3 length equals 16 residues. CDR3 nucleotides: TGTGCCAGCAGCGAGAGTAGCGGGCGGTACACCGGGGAGCTGTTTTTT. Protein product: CASSESSGRYTGELFF.